The 9 T cell receptor beta chains presented below share a single source sample, sequenced in a study of T cell repertoires in cytomegalovirus infection. No cognate antigen is known for these TCRs. TCRdb ran MiXCR on the reads and lists one entry per CDR3 protein. The repertoire has 400,000 to 600,000 distinct CDR3 sequences, about 42% of them found once; the top ten carry approximately 40%. The sequencing used cultured PBMCs, collected from culture after CMV antigen stimulation. The receptors here all came from a human donor in good health (CMV status not recorded). Some clones in this sample may be carry-over from other donors' samples.

CDR3 in amino acids: CASSSPTVNYGYTF. DNA for the CDR3: TGTGCCAGCAGTTCCCCGACGGTTAACTATGGCTACACCTTC. The chain couples TRBV27 to TRBJ1-2; D gene ambiguous. The CDR3 runs 14 residues. Trimming removed 4 bases at V and 1 base at J, with 10 bases between. CDR1 and CDR2 (germline): MNHEY, SMNVEV (reference sequence).

J is TRBJ2-1 and V is TRBV7-9; 8 bases fit TRBD2. Trimming at V came to 7 bases and at J to 9 bases, leaving 11 bases not matched to a gene. The CDR3 sequence is 14 residues long. Germline assignment: CDR1 SEHNR and CDR2 FQNEAQ (reference sequence). The CDR3 protein is CASNSLVGGGEQFF. CDR3 sequence (DNA): TGTGCCAGCAACTCCCTTGTCGGGGGGGGTGAGCAGTTCTTC. The whole variable domain, filled in from reference TRBV7-9 and TRBJ2-1, reads DTGVSQNPRHKITKRGQNVTFRCDPISEHNRLYWYRQTLGQGPEFLTYFQNEAQLEKSRLLSDRFSAERPKGSFSTLEIQRTEQGDSAMYLCASNSLVGGGEQFFGPGTRLTVL.

This chain links TRBV12-3 or TRBV12-4 with TRBJ2-7; D is unclear. V shed 5 bases and J shed 2 bases, with 10 bases lying between them. The length of the CDR3 is 13 residues. CDR3 nucleotide sequence: TGTGCCAGCAGTGCGACTCCCGCCTACGAGCAGTACTTC. Its translation is CASSATPAYEQYF.

The J gene is TRBJ1-1, the V gene TRBV7-2, with D possibly matching TRBD1 (5 bases). Germline CDR1 is SGHTA and CDR2 is FQGNSA. The CDR3 runs 17 residues. V gave up 3 bases and J gave up 5 bases, with 22 bases separating them. CDR3 sequence: CASSLRVYRQGGTEAFF. DNA of the CDR3: TGTGCCAGCAGCTTGAGGGTTTATCGGCAGGGCGGAACTGAAGCTTTCTTT.

In its sample, this clonotype was seen a few times. V usage is TRBV11-2 and J usage is TRBJ2-3, with 11 bases that match TRBD2. CDR1 and CDR2 (germline): SGHAT, FQNNGV. The J segment lost 5 bases and the V segment lost 3 bases, leaving 10 bases of the junction unmatched. The CDR3 covers 17 residues. The CDR3, as DNA: TGTGCCAGCAGCTTTGTTTCGGTTCTAGCGGGAGGAGATACGCAGTATTTT. Encoded protein: CASSFVSVLAGGDTQYF. Drawing the rest from reference TRBV11-2 and TRBJ2-3, the complete variable domain is EAGVAQSPRYKIIEKRQSVAFWCNPISGHATLYWYQQILGQGPKLLIQFQNNGVVDDSQLPKDRFSAERLKGVDSTLKIQPAKLEDSAVYLCASSFVSVLAGGDTQYFGPGTRLTVL.

J is TRBJ1-2 and V is TRBV5-6; D call uncertain. Trimming stripped 4 bases from V and 0 bases from J, with 13 bases between. Per the germline V gene, CDR1 is SGHDT and CDR2 is YYEEEE. The CDR3 sequence is 15 residues long. The DNA for the CDR3 is TGTGCCAGCAGCCCCGGAGGGCGGTCTAACTATGGCTACACCTTC. This sequence encodes CASSPGGRSNYGYTF.

This clonotype appeared a few times. The chain recombines TRBV12-3 or TRBV12-4 with TRBJ2-5; TRBD2 matches 12 bases. The V and J ends lost 5 bases and 4 bases, in that order; junction bases with no gene match: 8. This CDR3 contains 16 residues. For the CDR3, the DNA is TGTGCCAGCAGTCCAGGACTAGCGGGAATTGTAGAGACCCAGTACTTC. Translation: CASSPGLAGIVETQYF.

J is TRBJ2-7 and V is TRBV7-2; D remains unclear. V shed 2 bases and J shed 0 bases, with 8 bases lying between them. CDR1 is SGHTA and CDR2 is FQGNSA in the germline V gene. The CDR3 is 14 amino acids. CDR3 residues: CASSLNAASYEQYF. The DNA of the CDR3 is TGTGCCAGCAGCTTAAACGCTGCCTCCTACGAGCAGTACTTC.

The chain recombines TRBV18 with TRBJ2-2, with 11 nucleotides matching TRBD2. The CDR3 sequence is 17 residues long. Germline values: CDR1 KGHSH, CDR2 LQKENI. V shed 4 bases and J 1 base; nucleotides not matched to a gene: 5. Written as DNA, the CDR3 is TGTGCCAGCTCACGCCGGACTAGCGGGTTGAACACCGGGGAGCTGTTTTTT. It encodes CASSRRTSGLNTGELFF.